Following are 28 T cell receptor beta chains from one sample sequenced in a study of blood T cell repertoires in COVID-19. The table came from immunoSEQ multiplex PCR; TCRdb's copy has only in-frame clones and leaves some out. The sample includes tens of thousands of clones, 80% of them seen just once. The sample comprised peripheral blood. These receptors all come from a woman in her seventies with acute or convalescent COVID-19.

The gene calls are TRBV12-2 and TRBJ1-2; TRBD1 reflects the table's D call only, with no check against the DNA. TRBV12-2 corresponds to a pseudogene. The CDR3 has 15 residues. DNA of the CDR3: TGTGCAAGTCGACTTACAGCCAGGGAAGTTGATGGCTACACCTTC. Protein sequence: CASRLTAREVDGYTF.

This chain uses TRBV18 with TRBJ1-1; D gene ambiguous. The V end was cut by 4 bases, the J end by 4 bases, with 16 bases between. The CDR3 is made up of 15 amino acids. CDR1 KGHSH and CDR2 LQKENI come from the germline V gene. The CDR3 coding sequence is TGTGCCAGCTCACGGGAGGGAGCAGAGGGCACTGAAGCTTTCTTT. Its translation: CASSREGAEGTEAFF.

J is TRBJ1-2 and V is TRBV3-1 (or the pseudogene TRBV3-2), with TRBD1 identical over 7 bases. Trimming cost V 3 bases and J 4 bases; bases outside gene matches: 2. This CDR3 is 13 amino acids long. In germline, CDR1 is LGHDT, CDR2 YNNKEL (reference sequence). CDR3 sequence: CASSQGTAYGYTF. Written as DNA, the CDR3 is TGTGCCAGCAGCCAGGGGACAGCCTATGGCTACACCTTC.

The chain combines TRBV11-1 with TRBJ2-5; D is possibly TRBD1 (5 bases). The CDR3 is 12 amino acids. Deletions cut 4 bases from V and 6 bases from J, with 9 bases between. CDR1 is SGHAT and CDR2 is FQDESV in the germline V gene (reference sequence). In DNA form, the CDR3 reads TGTGCCAGCAGCTCCGACAGTCAGACCCAGTACTTC. Translated, it gives CASSSDSQTQYF.

The genes are TRBV5-4 and TRBJ1-2; D is undetermined. Germline values: CDR1 SGHNT, CDR2 YYREEE (reference sequence). V lost 2 bases and J lost 10, with 12 bases in between. The CDR3 sequence is 12 residues long. The CDR3 region is CASSFGESDYTF. The CDR3 region has the DNA TGTGCCAGCAGCTTCGGTGAGAGTGACTACACCTTC.

Comment on this clone: Other nucleotide sequences from this sample produce the same CDR3. V gene TRBV6-5 combines with J gene TRBJ2-7; perhaps TRBD2 as D (6 bases). V gave up 0 bases and J gave up 3 bases, with 9 bases separating them. The CDR3 contains 14 residues. Per the germline V gene, CDR1 is MNHEY and CDR2 is SVGAGI. The chain's CDR3 is CASSYSGGIYEQYF. The CDR3 nucleotides are TGTGCCAGCAGTTACTCTGGGGGGATCTACGAGCAGTACTTC.

The chain combines TRBV10-2 with TRBJ1-1; D is unclear. The CDR3 consists of 11 residues. Looked up from germline, CDR1 is WSHSY and CDR2 is SAAADI. V was trimmed by 5 bases and J by 2 bases, leaving 3 bases between them. This chain's CDR3 is CASSTNTEAFF. CDR3 nucleotides: TGCGCCAGCAGTACTAACACTGAAGCTTTCTTT.

The rearrangement links TRBV6-2 or TRBV6-3 to TRBJ1-2; the D is unclear. The ends were cut back, 5 bases at V and 6 bases at J, with 13 bases in the middle. Germline V lookup: CDR1 MNHEY, CDR2 SVGEGT. This CDR3 has 13 residues. CDR3 in DNA: TGTGCCAGCAGTAACGGGATCCGCAATGGCTACACCTTC. As protein: CASSNGIRNGYTF.

This chain uses TRBV11-3 with TRBJ2-3; D remains unclear. V lost 6 bases and J 2 bases, leaving 12 bases between the germline ends. The germline V gene encodes CDR1 SGHNT and CDR2 YENEEA. This CDR3 region has 14 residues. The CDR3: CASSSWAHTDTQYF. Written as DNA, the CDR3 is TGTGCCAGCAGTTCTTGGGCGCACACAGATACGCAGTATTTT.

The V gene is TRBV3-1 (or the pseudogene TRBV3-2), the J gene TRBJ2-1; 9 nucleotides line up with TRBD2. The CDR3 covers 16 residues. CDR1 and CDR2 from the germline V gene are LGHDT and YNNKEL (reference sequence). Trimming cost V 5 bases and J 9 bases; bases outside gene matches: 14. The CDR3 protein is CASSTRSGGGAGEQFF. CDR3 in DNA: TGTGCCAGCAGCACCCGCTCTGGCGGGGGGGCAGGTGAGCAGTTCTTC.

This clone was picked up a small number of times. This chain connects TRBV9 to TRBJ2-7, with a possible D match to TRBD1 (5 bases). CDR1 is SGDLS and CDR2 is YYNGEE in the germline V gene. The V end lost 3 bases, the J end lost 0 bases, and 10 bases lay between the germline ends. The CDR3 is 14 amino acids. As DNA, the CDR3 is TGTGCCAGCAGCGCCAGGGTCTCCTCCTACGAGCAGTACTTC. Translating gives CASSARVSSYEQYF.

This chain uses TRBV7-2 with TRBJ1-3; D uncertain. CDR3 size: 15 residues. Germline V CDR1 and CDR2: SGHTA, FQGNSA. Trimming cost V 5 bases and J 0 bases, with 11 bases left between them. This CDR3 is CASSPPGSSGNTIYF. The CDR3 coding sequence is TGTGCCAGCAGCCCCCCGGGGTCCTCTGGAAACACCATATATTTT.

The chain has TRBV11-3 and TRBJ2-3; 14 nucleotides match TRBD2. Germline V gene lookup returns CDR1 SGHNT and CDR2 YENEEA. V shed 5 bases and J 1 base; nucleotides not matched to a gene: 5. This CDR3 is 17 amino acids long. In nucleotides, the CDR3 is TGTGCCAGCAGCATCGGACTAGCGGGGGGAGGCACAGATACGCAGTATTTT. This encodes CASSIGLAGGGTDTQYF.

The rearrangement joins TRBV6-6 to TRBJ2-1; D perhaps matches TRBD2 (5 bases). Trimming took off 3 bases at V and 10 bases at J, with 10 bases between the two ends. Germline loops: CDR1 MNHNY, CDR2 SVGAGI (reference sequence). The CDR3 is made up of 12 amino acids. CDR3 DNA sequence: TGTGCCAGCAGTTATTCCGGGATCGAGCAGTTCTTC. Protein: CASSYSGIEQFF.

The chain employs TRBV11-1 and TRBJ1-2; TRBD1 agrees at 7 bases. The CDR3 has 14 amino acids. Germline V gene data show CDR1 as SGHAT and CDR2 as FQDESV (reference sequence). V shed 2 bases and J 5 bases; nucleotides not matched to a gene: 5. CDR3 protein: CASSLRDSYYGYTF. For the CDR3, the DNA is TGTGCCAGCAGCTTAAGGGACAGCTATTATGGCTACACCTTC.

The chain employs TRBV6-1 and TRBJ1-2; D perhaps matches TRBD1 (6 bases). This CDR3 is 13 amino acids long. The V gene's germline CDR1 is MNHNS and CDR2 SASEGT. V lost 1 base, J lost 8 bases, and 11 bases lay in between. The CDR3 DNA is TGTGCCAGCAGTGAAGGGGGGCGCGTAGGCTACACCTTC. This encodes CASSEGGRVGYTF.

The genes are TRBV7-3 and TRBJ1-1; tentative D call: TRBD1 (6 bases). V dropped 8 bases and J dropped 6 bases, with 16 bases sitting between them. The CDR3 sequence is 13 residues long. Germline CDR1 and CDR2: SGHTA and FQGTGA. The CDR3 region has the DNA TGTGCCAGCGGCAGACAGGAAGGGGCTGAAGCTTTCTTT. As protein: CASGRQEGAEAFF.

This chain connects TRBV5-1 to TRBJ1-1; weak D call: TRBD1 (5 bases). The germline CDR1 and CDR2 sequences are SGHRS and YFSETQ. Deletions cut 0 bases from V and 10 bases from J, with 25 bases between. The CDR3 sequence is 17 residues long. The CDR3 sequence is CASSLADGGRARNGAFF. CDR3 bases: TGCGCCAGCAGCTTGGCCGACGGTGGCAGGGCTCGTAATGGAGCTTTCTTT.

V is TRBV6-1 and J is TRBJ2-5; TRBD2 matches at 7 bases. The germline V gene encodes CDR1 MNHNS and CDR2 SASEGT. Trimming cost V 5 bases and J 4 bases; bases outside gene matches: 4. CDR3 length: 13 residues. The DNA of the CDR3 is TGTGCCAGCAGTTCCGGGGGGTCAGAGACCCAGTACTTC. Protein: CASSSGGSETQYF.

The chain employs TRBV9 and TRBJ2-3; 9 bases align to TRBD2. The length of the CDR3 is 17 residues. In germline, CDR1 is SGDLS, CDR2 YYNGEE. After removal of 1 base from V and 1 base from J, the junction contained 7 bases not matched to a gene. DNA of the CDR3: TGTGCCAGCAGCGTATCAGGTAGCGGGGGCCGCACAGATACGCAGTATTTT. This codes for CASSVSGSGGRTDTQYF.

V usage is TRBV18 and J usage is TRBJ2-5; 10 nucleotides line up with TRBD2. Germline assignment: CDR1 KGHSH and CDR2 LQKENI. The V gene end was trimmed by 1 base and the J gene end by 5 bases; junction bases not matched to a gene: 10. CDR3 size: 17 residues. The CDR3: CASSPRPAGGSEETQYF. The CDR3 DNA is TGTGCCAGCTCACCACGTCCAGCGGGGGGGTCTGAGGAGACCCAGTACTTC.

The gene calls are TRBV12-3 or TRBV12-4 and TRBJ2-7; D uncertain. Between the trimmed V and J ends, which lost 3 bases and 5 bases, there was a span of 8 bases. The CDR3 contains 12 residues. CDR3 loop: CASSFIVHEQYF. Here the CDR3 DNA reads TGTGCCAGCAGTTTTATCGTCCACGAGCAGTACTTC.

V is TRBV6-5 and J is TRBJ2-1, with D possibly matching TRBD1 (6 bases). Germline lookup yields CDR1 MNHEY and CDR2 SVGAGI. CDR3 size: 15 residues. The V end was cut by 2 bases, the J end by 8 bases, with 16 bases between. Here the CDR3 DNA reads TGTGCCAGCAGTTACGAAGGGGGTGGAATCGATGAGCAGTTCTTC. Its translation is CASSYEGGGIDEQFF.

The gene calls are TRBV13 and TRBJ1-1; 7 bases align to TRBD1. V gave up 5 bases and J gave up 10 bases; unmatched junction bases: 4. This CDR3 has 11 amino acids. Germline CDR1 reads PRHDT; CDR2 reads FYEKMQ (reference sequence). The CDR3 DNA reads as TGTGCCAGCAGCGGCACAGGGGTAGCTTTCTTT. This codes for CASSGTGVAFF.

This clone has more than one count but fewer than ten. The rearrangement uses TRBV7-2 and TRBJ2-1, with a weak D call TRBD1 (6 bases). This CDR3 comprises 15 residues. The V and J ends lost 5 bases and 0 bases respectively, with 11 bases between them. Germline values: CDR1 SGHTA, CDR2 FQGNSA. The chain's CDR3 is CASSARGGSYNEQFF. DNA for the CDR3: TGTGCCAGCAGCGCGCGAGGGGGCTCCTACAATGAGCAGTTCTTC. Looking up the rest from reference TRBV7-2 and TRBJ2-1 gives the full variable domain: GAGVSQSPSNKVTEKGKDVELRCDPISGHTALYWYRQSLGQGLEFLIYFQGNSAPDKSGLPSDRFSAERTGGSVSTLTIQRTQQEDSAVYLCASSARGGSYNEQFFGPGTRLTVL.

The chain employs TRBV10-3 and TRBJ1-2; D possibly corresponds to TRBD1 (6 bases). CDR1 is ENHRY, CDR2 SYGVKD, per germline. There are 14 residues in the CDR3. Trimming removed 7 bases from V and 0 bases from J, with 12 bases in between. CDR3 coding DNA: TGTGCCATCACCCGACAGGCCTCTAACTATGGCTACACCTTC. It yields the protein CAITRQASNYGYTF.

The chain is built from TRBV9 and TRBJ1-2; TRBD1 might be the D (6 bases). Trimming cost V 1 base and J 2 bases, with 9 bases left between them. There are 14 residues in the CDR3. The V gene's germline CDR1 is SGDLS and CDR2 YYNGEE. CDR3 bases: TGTGCCAGCAGCGTACATGGGGGCAACTATGGCTACACCTTC. Its protein product is CASSVHGGNYGYTF.

This clone was seen only once. This rearrangement joins TRBV6-2 or TRBV6-3 to TRBJ1-5; D is ambiguous. CDR3 length equals 15 residues. The germline gives CDR1 MNHEY, CDR2 SVGEGT. Trimming left V 0 bases short and J 3 bases short, with 9 bases between. The CDR3 protein is CASSYSKAANQPQHF. The DNA for the CDR3 is TGTGCCAGCAGTTACTCGAAAGCGGCCAATCAGCCCCAGCATTTT.